What follows are 8 T cell receptor beta chains derived from one specimen sequenced in a study of regulatory T cells in long-lasting Graves disease (dated by TCRdb to the early 2020s). What this sample's time point label stands for: newly diagnosed GD, antithyroid drugs for less than 3 months. For both TCR sequencing and RNA sequencing, RNA was extracted from PBMCs in TRIzol. The library came from multiplex PCR. Data came from an Illumina HiSeq 4000. TCR beta libraries were built with iRepertoire HTBI primers and Arm-PCR amplification of CDR3 regions. TCRdb ran its own pipeline on the public reads, namely fastp trimming at Q25 and MiXCR clone calling, and kept in-frame beta chains. Each CDR3 protein gets just one entry, which takes the most common genes and DNA from the rows behind it. For this sample the table gives about 620,000 distinct CDR3 sequences, of which roughly 16% were detected only once. Together, the top ten hold 18% of the sample.

These data also formed part of another study, on T cells in Graves' hyperthyroidism and ophthalmopathy.

The sample was peripheral blood mononuclear cells (PBMCs), taken at new diagnosis, from a patient treated with antithyroid drugs. The receptors shown here come from a woman between 25 and 40 years old with Graves disease. Donor details come from another sample of the same person, matched by shared clones.

The chain employs TRBV27 and TRBJ2-7; TRBD1 is a possible D gene (6 bases). The CDR3 loop spans 14 amino acids. The germline gives CDR1 MNHEY, CDR2 SMNVEV (reference sequence). The V end lost 6 bases, the J end lost 3 bases, and 15 bases lay between the germline ends. CDR3 amino acids: CASRLGDINYEQYF. CDR3 nucleotide sequence: TGTGCCAGCAGACTCGGGGACATCAACTACGAGCAGTACTTC.

The rearrangement joins TRBV20-1 to TRBJ1-5, with 7 bases aligning to TRBD1. Germline V gene lookup returns CDR1 DFQATT and CDR2 SNEGSKA (reference sequence). This CDR3 has 14 residues. The junction had 9 bases not matched to a gene; V was cut back by 5 bases and J by 5 bases. As DNA, the CDR3 is TGCAGTGCTGGGGGACAGCCGGGAGATCAGCCCCAGCATTTT. This codes for CSAGGQPGDQPQHF.

This sequence joins TRBV28 and TRBJ2-7; D call uncertain. This CDR3 comprises 15 residues. Trimming shortened V by 7 bases and J by 2 bases, and 18 bases separated the two germline ends. Germline V lookup: CDR1 MDHEN, CDR2 SYDVKM. As DNA, the CDR3 is TGTGCCAGCACCGGCAGCCGACCGACCCCCTACGAGCAGTACTTC. This encodes CASTGSRPTPYEQYF.

V usage is TRBV7-6 and J usage is TRBJ2-1; tentatively, D is TRBD1 (6 bases). CDR1 is SGHVS and CDR2 is FNYEAQ in the germline V gene. The CDR3 sequence is 16 residues long. Trimming removed 1 base at V and 9 bases at J, with 19 bases between. The CDR3 reads CASSLEAGAGLAEQFF. In nucleotides, the CDR3 is TGTGCCAGCAGCTTAGAGGCAGGGGCTGGTTTGGCTGAGCAGTTCTTC.

This clonotype was seen only a few times. The genes are TRBV25-1 and TRBJ1-2; D is perhaps TRBD1 (5 bases). CDR1 and CDR2 from the germline V gene are MGHDK and SYGVNS. The ends were cut back, 5 bases at V and 1 base at J, with 20 bases in the middle. There are 17 residues in the CDR3. The CDR3 sequence: CASSPTIGQGRNYGYTF. The CDR3, as DNA: TGTGCCAGCAGTCCCACTATAGGGCAGGGCCGTAACTATGGCTACACCTTC.

The rearrangement links TRBV30 to TRBJ2-2, with D possibly being TRBD1 (6 bases). V lost 2 bases and J lost 4, with 11 bases in between. CDR3 length equals 14 residues. Germline V gene sequence: CDR1 GTSNPN, CDR2 SVGIG (reference sequence). CDR3 DNA: TGTGCCTGGAGTCAGGGGCAGGGCACCGGGGAGCTGTTTTTT. Protein product: CAWSQGQGTGELFF.

This clonotype was recorded many times. The chain recombines TRBV28 with TRBJ1-1, with D perhaps TRBD1 (6 bases). Trimming stripped 3 bases from V and 6 bases from J, with 14 bases between. The CDR3 is 14 residues long. CDR1 and CDR2 (germline): MDHEN, SYDVKM. CDR3 protein: CASSLGGAGAEAFF. The DNA for the CDR3 is TGTGCCAGCAGTTTGGGGGGGGCCGGAGCTGAAGCTTTCTTT.

V is TRBV12-3 or TRBV12-4 and J is TRBJ1-2; D perhaps matches TRBD1 (6 bases). V was shortened by 2 bases and J by 7 bases, with 8 bases between the two germline ends. CDR3 length equals 12 residues. CDR3 sequence reads: CASSLTGTGYTF. CDR3 in DNA: TGTGCCAGCAGTTTAACAGGGACTGGCTACACCTTC.